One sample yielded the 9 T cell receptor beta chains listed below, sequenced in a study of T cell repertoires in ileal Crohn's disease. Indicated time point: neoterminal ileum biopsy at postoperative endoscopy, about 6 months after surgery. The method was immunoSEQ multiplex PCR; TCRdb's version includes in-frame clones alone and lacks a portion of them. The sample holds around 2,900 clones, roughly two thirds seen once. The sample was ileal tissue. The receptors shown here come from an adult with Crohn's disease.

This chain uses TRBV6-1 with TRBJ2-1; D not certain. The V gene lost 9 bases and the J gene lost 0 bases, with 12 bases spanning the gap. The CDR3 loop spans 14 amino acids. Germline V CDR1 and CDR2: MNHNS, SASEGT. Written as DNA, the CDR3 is TGTGCCAGTAGCAGCCGAACCTCCTACAATGAGCAGTTCTTC. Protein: CASSSRTSYNEQFF.

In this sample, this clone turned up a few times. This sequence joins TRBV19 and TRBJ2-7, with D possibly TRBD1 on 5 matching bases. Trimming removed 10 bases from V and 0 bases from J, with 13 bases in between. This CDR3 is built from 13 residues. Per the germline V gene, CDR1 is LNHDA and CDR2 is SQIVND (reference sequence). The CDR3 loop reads CATIDSSSYEQYF. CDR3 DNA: TGTGCCACTATTGACAGTAGCTCCTACGAGCAGTACTTC.

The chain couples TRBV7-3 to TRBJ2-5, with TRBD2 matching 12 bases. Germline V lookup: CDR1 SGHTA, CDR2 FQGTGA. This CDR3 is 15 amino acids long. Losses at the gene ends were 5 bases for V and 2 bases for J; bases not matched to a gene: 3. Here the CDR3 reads CASSRLAGAQETQYF. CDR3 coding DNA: TGTGCCAGCAGCAGACTAGCGGGGGCGCAAGAGACCCAGTACTTC. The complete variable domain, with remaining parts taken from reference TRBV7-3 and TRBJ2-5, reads GAGVSQTPSNKVTEKGKYVELRCDPISGHTALYWYRQSLGQGPEFLIYFQGTGAADDSGLPNDRFFAVRPEGSVSTLKIQRTERGDSAVYLCASSRLAGAQETQYFGPGTRLLVL.

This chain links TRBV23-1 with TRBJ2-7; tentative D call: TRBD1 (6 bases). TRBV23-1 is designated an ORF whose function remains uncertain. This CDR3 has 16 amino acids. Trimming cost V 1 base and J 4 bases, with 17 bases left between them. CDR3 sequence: CASSQLNYRTDYEQYF. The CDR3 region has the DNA TGCGCCAGCAGTCAATTGAACTATCGGACAGATTACGAGCAGTACTTC.

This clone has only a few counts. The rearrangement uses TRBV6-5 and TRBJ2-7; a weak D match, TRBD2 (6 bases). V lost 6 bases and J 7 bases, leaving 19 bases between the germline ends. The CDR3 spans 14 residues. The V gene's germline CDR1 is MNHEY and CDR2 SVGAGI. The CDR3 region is CASSITGTSLEQYF. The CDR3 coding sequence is TGTGCCAGCAGCATTACCGGGACTTCCCTAGAGCAGTACTTC.

The CDR3 is CASSAGQNYEQYF. The CDR3 DNA reads TGTGCCAGTAGTGCCGGACAGAACTACGAGCAGTACTTC. This sequence joins TRBV19 and TRBJ2-7, with a tentative D call TRBD1 (6 bases). CDR1 and CDR2 from the germline V gene are LNHDA and SQIVND (reference sequence). The V end was cut by 5 bases, the J end by 3 bases, with 11 bases between. This CDR3 has 13 residues.

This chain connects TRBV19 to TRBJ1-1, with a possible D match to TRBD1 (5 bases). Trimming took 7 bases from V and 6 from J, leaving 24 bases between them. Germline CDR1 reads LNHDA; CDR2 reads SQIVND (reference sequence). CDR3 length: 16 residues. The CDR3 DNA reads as TGTGCCAGTATTCCACTTGGGGCAGCGACTGGATCTGAAGCTTTCTTT. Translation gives CASIPLGAATGSEAFF.

The DNA of the CDR3 is TGTGCCAGCAGCCAGGGGGGGGCAAATGAGCAGTTCTTC. Translating it yields CASSQGGANEQFF. The chain carries TRBV4-2 and TRBJ2-1; possible D gene TRBD2, 7 bases. Trimming left V 3 bases short and J 7 bases short, with 10 bases between. The CDR3 runs 13 residues. CDR1 and CDR2 (germline): LGHNA, YNFKEQ.

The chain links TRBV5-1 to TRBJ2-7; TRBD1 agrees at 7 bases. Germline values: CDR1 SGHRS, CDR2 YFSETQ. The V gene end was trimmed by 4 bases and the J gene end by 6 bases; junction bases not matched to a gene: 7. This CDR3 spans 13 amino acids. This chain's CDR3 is CASSGGQSGEQYF. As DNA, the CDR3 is TGCGCCAGCAGCGGGGGACAGTCAGGCGAGCAGTACTTC.